A selection of T cell receptor beta chains follows, all from one sample in a study of T-cell reconstitution after alpha-beta-depleted transplantation in children. TCRdb reprocessed the PCR reads with MiXCR, giving one entry per CDR3 protein. The data show about 240,000 distinct CDR3 sequences, with around 11% seen just once and 2.6% held by the top ten. This specimen was PBMCs from the stem cell graft donor, taken from the stem cell graft. The receptors derive from a human donor who donated a stem cell graft to a child with acute lymphoblastic leukemia. Both conserved end residues are part of each CDR3. Clone size is given for some rows only: seen once, a few or many times, or a class if the clone is expanded.

CDR3 protein	clone size	V gene	J gene
CSVEVRGLAGNEQFF	many	TRBV29-1	TRBJ2-1
CASSSDRDRFVTEAFF	many	TRBV5-6	TRBJ1-1
CASSLGLAGNTGELFF	many	TRBV28	TRBJ2-2
CSARAGGEETQYF	many	TRBV29-1	TRBJ2-5
CASTRDRGNTIYF	many	TRBV6-5	TRBJ1-3
CASSPVWNSVGPNTGELFF	few	TRBV19	TRBJ2-2
CASSQVRGLAGRDYTGELFF	many	TRBV3-1	TRBJ2-2
CSATLLAISSYNEQFF	many	TRBV20-1	TRBJ2-1
CASSSLRDSEAFF	many	TRBV28	TRBJ1-1
CAWNPFLHSGNTIYF	-	TRBV30	TRBJ1-3
CASSQEGDEQYF	-	TRBV5-1	TRBJ2-7
CASSLASSNEKLFF	many	TRBV5-1	TRBJ1-4
CSAPDLSNSYEQYF	many	TRBV20-1	TRBJ2-7
CSVKAGSYEQYF	many	TRBV29-1	TRBJ2-7
CSARQPHRLNTEAFF	many	TRBV20-1	TRBJ1-1